This paragraph reports one T cell receptor beta chain. This CDR3 region has 14 residues. Germline V CDR1 and CDR2: LNHDA, SQIVND (reference sequence). Deletions cut 3 bases from V and 4 bases from J, with 12 bases between. The record originates from a study of blood T cell repertoires in COVID-19. Sequencing was performed with immunoSEQ multiplex PCR; in TCRdb, only in-frame clones are kept and a portion is missing. This sample has approximately 490,000 clones, with 88% found just once. Cohorts were based on clinical histories the participants reported. Two negative PCRs, clearance, or symptom resolution characterized the recovered Cohort 3 donors.

This rearrangement joins TRBV19 to TRBJ1-2; D not certain. The source material was PBMCs or T cells enriched from blood (not recorded which). The clonotype was recovered from a woman aged 60-75 years who had recovered from COVID-19. The CDR3 DNA reads as TGTGCCAGTAGTATTCTTAGTCTTAGCTATGGCTACACCTTC. Amino acids: CASSILSLSYGYTF.